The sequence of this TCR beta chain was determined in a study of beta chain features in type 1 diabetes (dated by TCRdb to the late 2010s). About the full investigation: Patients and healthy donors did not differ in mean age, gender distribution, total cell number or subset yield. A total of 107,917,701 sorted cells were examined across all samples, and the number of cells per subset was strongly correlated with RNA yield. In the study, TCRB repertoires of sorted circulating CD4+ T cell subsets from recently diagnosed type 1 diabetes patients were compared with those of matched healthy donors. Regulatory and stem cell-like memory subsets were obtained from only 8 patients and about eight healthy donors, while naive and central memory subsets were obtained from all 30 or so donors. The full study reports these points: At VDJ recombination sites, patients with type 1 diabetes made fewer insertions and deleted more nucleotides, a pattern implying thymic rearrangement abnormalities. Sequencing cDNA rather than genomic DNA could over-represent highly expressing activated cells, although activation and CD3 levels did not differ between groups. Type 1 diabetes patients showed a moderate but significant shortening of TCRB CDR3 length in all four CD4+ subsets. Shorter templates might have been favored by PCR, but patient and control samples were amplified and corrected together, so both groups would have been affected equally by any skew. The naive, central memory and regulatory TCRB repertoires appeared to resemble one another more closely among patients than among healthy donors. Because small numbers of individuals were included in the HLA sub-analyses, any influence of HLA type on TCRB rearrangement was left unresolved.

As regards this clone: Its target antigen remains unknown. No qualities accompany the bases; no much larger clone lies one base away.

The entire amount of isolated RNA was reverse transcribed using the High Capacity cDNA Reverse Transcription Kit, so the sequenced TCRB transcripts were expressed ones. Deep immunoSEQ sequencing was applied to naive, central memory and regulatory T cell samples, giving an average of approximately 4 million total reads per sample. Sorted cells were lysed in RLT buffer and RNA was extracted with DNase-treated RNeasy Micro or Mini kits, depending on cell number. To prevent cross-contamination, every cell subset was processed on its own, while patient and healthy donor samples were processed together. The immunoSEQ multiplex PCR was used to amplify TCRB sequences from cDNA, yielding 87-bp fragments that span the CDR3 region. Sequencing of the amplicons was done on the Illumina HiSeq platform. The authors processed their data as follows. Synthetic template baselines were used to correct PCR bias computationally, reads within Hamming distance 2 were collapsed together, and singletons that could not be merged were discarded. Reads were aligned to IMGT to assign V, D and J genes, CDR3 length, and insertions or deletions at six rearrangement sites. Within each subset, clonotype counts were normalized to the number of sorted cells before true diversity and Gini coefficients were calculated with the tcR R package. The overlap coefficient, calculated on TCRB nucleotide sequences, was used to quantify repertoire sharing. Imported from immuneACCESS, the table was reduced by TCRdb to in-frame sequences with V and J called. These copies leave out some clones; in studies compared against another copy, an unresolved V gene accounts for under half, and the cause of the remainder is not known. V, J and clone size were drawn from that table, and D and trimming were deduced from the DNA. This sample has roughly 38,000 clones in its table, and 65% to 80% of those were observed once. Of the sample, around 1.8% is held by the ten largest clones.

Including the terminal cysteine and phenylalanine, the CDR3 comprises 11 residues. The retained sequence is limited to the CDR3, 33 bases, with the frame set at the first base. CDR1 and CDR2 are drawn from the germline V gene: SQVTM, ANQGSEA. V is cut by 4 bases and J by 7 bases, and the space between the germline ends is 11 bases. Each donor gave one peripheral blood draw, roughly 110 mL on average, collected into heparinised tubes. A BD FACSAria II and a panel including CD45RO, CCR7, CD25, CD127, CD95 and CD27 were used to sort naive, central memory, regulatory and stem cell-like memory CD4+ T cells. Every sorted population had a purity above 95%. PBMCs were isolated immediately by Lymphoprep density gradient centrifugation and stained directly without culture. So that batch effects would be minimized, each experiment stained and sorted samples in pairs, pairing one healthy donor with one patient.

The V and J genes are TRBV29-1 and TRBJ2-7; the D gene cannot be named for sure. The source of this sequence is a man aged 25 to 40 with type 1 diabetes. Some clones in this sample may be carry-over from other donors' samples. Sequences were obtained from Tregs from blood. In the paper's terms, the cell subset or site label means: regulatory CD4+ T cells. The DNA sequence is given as TGCAGCGTTGCAGAGGCAAAGGAGCAGTACTTC. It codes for CSVAEAKEQYF.